This passage covers 27 T cell receptor beta chains from one sample sequenced in a study of siplizumab effects on memory and regulatory T cells. Assay used: immunoSEQ multiplex PCR; TCRdb lists only in-frame clones, some missing. The table records about 64,000 clones, just over 95% of them present only once. Input material: naive CD8+ T cells sorted from blood. The receptors were gathered from a human donor in good health.

This clone was seen only once. The chain employs TRBV9 and TRBJ2-7; D is ambiguous. Germline loops: CDR1 SGDLS, CDR2 YYNGEE. The CDR3 is 14 residues long. Between the trimmed V and J ends, which lost 2 bases and 4 bases, there was a span of 13 bases. The CDR3 spells CASSVGGNNYEQYF. For the CDR3, the DNA is TGTGCCAGCAGCGTTGGCGGAAACAATTACGAGCAGTACTTC.

The chain is built from TRBV9 and TRBJ2-1; 9 nucleotides match TRBD2. J lost 2 bases, V lost 4 bases, and 4 bases had no gene match. Germline assignment: CDR1 SGDLS and CDR2 YYNGEE. This CDR3 region has 15 residues. The CDR3 sequence is CASSPGTSTYNEQFF. The CDR3 DNA reads as TGTGCCAGCAGCCCAGGGACTAGCACCTACAATGAGCAGTTCTTC.

This chain links TRBV11-2 with TRBJ1-4; D not resolved. From germline, CDR1 is SGHAT and CDR2 FQNNGV. The CDR3 loop spans 11 amino acids. The V gene lost 4 bases and the J gene lost 5 bases, with 2 bases spanning the gap. CDR3 sequence: CASSYNEKLFF. CDR3 sequence (DNA): TGTGCCAGCAGCTACAATGAAAAACTGTTTTTT.

The V and J genes are TRBV28 and TRBJ2-2; TRBD1 matches 7 bases. Losses at the gene ends were 3 bases for V and 4 bases for J; bases not matched to a gene: 11. CDR1 and CDR2 from the germline V gene are MDHEN and SYDVKM. The CDR3 contains 17 residues. The CDR3: CASSFGDSAFATGELFF. CDR3 coding DNA: TGTGCCAGCAGTTTTGGGGACAGCGCCTTTGCCACCGGGGAGCTGTTTTTT. Filled out from reference TRBV28 and TRBJ2-2, the complete variable domain reads DVKVTQSSRYLVKRTGEKVFLECVQDMDHENMFWYRQDPGLGLRLIYFSYDVKMKEKGDIPEGYSVSREKKERFSLILESASTNQTSMYLCASSFGDSAFATGELFFGEGSRLTVL.

The CDR3 DNA sequence: TGCAGCGTGGGGAGGGGAGGAGAGACCCAGTACTTC. Protein: CSVGRGGETQYF. This chain joins TRBV29-1 and TRBJ2-5, with 7 nucleotides matching TRBD2. With V trimmed by 6 bases and J by 4 bases, 5 bases remained unmatched. The length of the CDR3 is 12 residues. Germline loops: CDR1 SQVTM, CDR2 ANQGSEA.

The chain joins TRBV6-5 to TRBJ2-1, with D tentatively TRBD2 (5 bases). The CDR3 runs 16 residues. Germline-derived CDR1 and CDR2 are MNHEY and SVGAGI. With 0 bases removed from V and 9 bases from J, the gap between germline ends came to 18 bases. The CDR3: CASSYSPDSALGEQFF. The CDR3 DNA reads as TGTGCCAGCAGTTACTCGCCGGACTCCGCCTTGGGTGAGCAGTTCTTC.

The chain uses TRBV4-3 and TRBJ2-3, with 10 bases that match TRBD2. CDR1 is LGHNA and CDR2 is YSLEER in the germline V gene. Unmatched junction bases numbered 5, after V lost 5 bases and J lost 0 bases. The CDR3 length is 16 residues. CDR3 loop: CASSITSGESTDTQYF. Here the CDR3 DNA reads TGCGCCAGCAGCATTACTAGCGGGGAAAGCACAGATACGCAGTATTTT.

This clone was detected only once. This chain connects TRBV6-5 to TRBJ1-5; 7 bases line up with TRBD1. With 5 bases clipped from V and 1 base from J, the junction kept 5 bases outside the gene matches. The germline V gene encodes CDR1 MNHEY and CDR2 SVGAGI. This CDR3 is built from 15 residues. The CDR3 bases are TGTGCCAGCAGTGCAACAGGGGCCAGCAATCAGCCCCAGCATTTT. The encoded protein is CASSATGASNQPQHF.

The chain has TRBV6-5 and TRBJ1-6; D remains ambiguous. Germline V gives CDR1 MNHEY, CDR2 SVGAGI. CDR3 size: 13 residues. V was trimmed by 4 bases and J by 8 bases, leaving 9 bases between them. CDR3 region: CASSSGPYSPLHF. The DNA for the CDR3 is TGTGCCAGCAGTTCTGGACCATATTCACCCCTCCACTTT.

The chain recombines TRBV7-2 with TRBJ2-2, with D unresolved. The CDR3 is 14 amino acids. Germline V gives CDR1 SGHTA, CDR2 FQGNSA. With 2 bases removed from V and 1 base from J, the gap between germline ends came to 5 bases. CDR3 nucleotide sequence: TGTGCCAGCAGCTTAAGAGGGAACACCGGGGAGCTGTTTTTT. Translated, it gives CASSLRGNTGELFF.

This clone was counted a single time. The sample has other DNA sequences that encode this CDR3 too. The rearrangement links TRBV29-1 to TRBJ2-1, with D unresolved. With 6 bases removed from V and 8 bases from J, the gap between germline ends came to 5 bases. The V gene's germline CDR1 is SQVTM and CDR2 ANQGSEA. The CDR3 runs to 9 residues. CDR3 bases: TGCAGCGTCGGAGATGAGCAGTTCTTC. Translating it yields CSVGDEQFF.

This clone has just one count. This chain links TRBV14 with TRBJ1-1; no definite D call. From germline, CDR1 is SGHDN and CDR2 FVKESK. This CDR3 has 14 residues. Trimming stripped 0 bases from V and 8 bases from J, with 13 bases between. CDR3 amino acids: CASSQDRVGYEAFF. The CDR3 DNA follows: TGTGCCAGCAGCCAAGATAGGGTGGGTTACGAAGCTTTCTTT.

V usage is TRBV6-5 and J usage is TRBJ1-3; 7 bases are a match to TRBD1. V shed 5 bases and J 0 bases; nucleotides not matched to a gene: 4. The CDR3 length is 15 residues. Germline loops: CDR1 MNHEY, CDR2 SVGAGI. The CDR3 sequence: CASSQGQASGNTIYF. The CDR3 nucleotides are TGTGCCAGCAGTCAAGGACAGGCCTCTGGAAACACCATATATTTT.

The rearrangement uses TRBV19 and TRBJ2-2; D is unresolved. Per the germline V gene, CDR1 is LNHDA and CDR2 is SQIVND (reference sequence). The CDR3 consists of 12 residues. V lost 7 bases, J lost 6 bases, and 9 bases lay in between. CDR3 nucleotide sequence: TGTGCCAGTACCACGGGTGCCGGGGAGCTGTTTTTT. Translating gives CASTTGAGELFF.

The rearrangement links TRBV2 to TRBJ2-7; unclear D gene. CDR1 and CDR2 from the germline V gene are SNHLY and FYNNEI. CDR3 size: 14 residues. With 3 bases removed from V and 2 bases from J, the gap between germline ends came to 11 bases. The CDR3 nucleotides are TGTGCCAGCAGTGATAGAGCTACCGCCTACGAGCAGTACTTC. This codes for CASSDRATAYEQYF.

The chain has TRBV5-3 and TRBJ2-5; 8 bases agree with TRBD1. TRBV5-3 is placed among ORFs of uncertain function. The CDR3 sequence is 11 residues long. V dropped 4 bases and J dropped 14; count of bases not matched to a gene: 7. In nucleotides, the CDR3 is TGTGCCAGAAGCCTCGGACAGGGTTATTACTTC. Translated: CARSLGQGYYF.

Here the CDR3 DNA reads TGTGCCAGCAGGGAAGGACATTCCGGCTACGAGCAGTACTTC. Translating it yields CASREGHSGYEQYF. The chain recombines TRBV27 with TRBJ2-7; possibly TRBD1 for D (5 bases). Germline V gives CDR1 MNHEY, CDR2 SMNVEV (reference sequence). The CDR3 consists of 14 residues. The ends were cut back, 6 bases at V and 3 bases at J, with 15 bases in the middle.

The V gene is TRBV4-1, the J gene TRBJ2-2; unclear D gene. CDR1 MGHRA and CDR2 YSYEKL come from the germline V gene. This CDR3 contains 12 residues. V was shortened by 6 bases and J by 7 bases, with 9 bases between the two germline ends. The CDR3: CASSPNGGELFF. The DNA for the CDR3 is TGCGCCAGCAGTCCGAATGGCGGGGAGCTGTTTTTT.

The rearrangement joins TRBV27 to TRBJ2-7; the D is unclear. Trimming shortened V by 5 bases and J by 2 bases, and 7 bases separated the two germline ends. CDR1 and CDR2 from the germline V gene are MNHEY and SMNVEV (reference sequence). This CDR3 contains 12 residues. The DNA of the CDR3 is TGTGCCAGCAGTCCCGGTACCTACGAGCAGTACTTC. Amino acids: CASSPGTYEQYF.

The chain carries TRBV9 and TRBJ2-3; no clear D gene. This CDR3 has 14 residues. Germline V CDR1 and CDR2: SGDLS, YYNGEE. V shed 3 bases and J shed 0 bases, with 8 bases lying between them. CDR3 nucleotide sequence: TGTGCCAGCAGCGAAGAAGGTAGCACAGATACGCAGTATTTT. Encoded protein: CASSEEGSTDTQYF.

In its sample, this clone was seen once. The chain links TRBV27 to TRBJ2-7; the match to TRBD2 covers 7 bases. CDR1 and CDR2 (germline): MNHEY, SMNVEV (reference sequence). J lost 7 bases, V lost 5 bases, and 8 bases had no gene match. CDR3 length: 13 residues. The CDR3 protein is CASSPRWGGEQYF. The CDR3 region has the DNA TGTGCCAGCAGTCCCCGGTGGGGAGGGGAGCAGTACTTC.

The V and J genes are TRBV6-6 and TRBJ2-1; 10 nucleotides align to TRBD2. Germline CDR1 MNHNY, CDR2 SVGAGI (reference sequence). J was trimmed by 2 bases and V by 5 bases; bases with no gene match: 3. The CDR3 has 15 amino acids. The CDR3 loop reads CASSLAGVAYNEQFF. The CDR3 nucleotides are TGTGCCAGCAGTCTAGCGGGGGTAGCCTACAATGAGCAGTTCTTC.

This clone was picked up one time. The chain links TRBV19 to TRBJ2-3; 7 bases are a match to TRBD1. The CDR3 consists of 13 residues. Looked up from germline, CDR1 is LNHDA and CDR2 is SQIVND (reference sequence). V was pared by 5 bases and J by 5 bases, with 4 bases of the junction left unmatched. The CDR3 here is CASSRQGGDTQYF. In DNA, the CDR3 is TGTGCCAGTAGTCGACAGGGTGGAGATACGCAGTATTTT. Drawing the rest from reference TRBV19 and TRBJ2-3, the complete variable domain is DGGITQSPKYLFRKEGQNVTLSCEQNLNHDAMYWYRQDPGQGLRLIYYSQIVNDFQKGDIAEGYSVSREKKESFPLTVTSAQKNPTAFYLCASSRQGGDTQYFGPGTRLTVL.

This chain's CDR3 is CASSLSGTGPSQQYF. In nucleotides, the CDR3 is TGTGCCAGTAGTCTCTCCGGGACAGGGCCATCTCAGCAGTACTTC. The chain recombines TRBV19 with TRBJ2-7, with TRBD1 matching over 9 bases. V gave up 5 bases and J gave up 8 bases; unmatched junction bases: 13. The germline V gene has CDR1 LNHDA and CDR2 SQIVND (reference sequence). The CDR3 covers 15 residues.

The chain joins TRBV6-5 to TRBJ1-5, with D unclear. The CDR3 runs 15 residues. Germline V gene data show CDR1 as MNHEY and CDR2 as SVGAGI. V was clipped by 5 bases and J by 9 bases, with 20 bases between them. The DNA of the CDR3 is TGTGCCAGCAGTACCGGACTGGGAGCGGGTTGGCCCCAGCATTTT. Translated, it gives CASSTGLGAGWPQHF.

The genes are TRBV4-1 and TRBJ1-6; D may be TRBD1 (6 bases). The CDR3 consists of 17 residues. Per the germline V gene, CDR1 is MGHRA and CDR2 is YSYEKL. The germline V and J ends were trimmed by 2 bases and 7 bases, with 18 bases remaining between them. The CDR3: CASSQLAGDLSNSPLHF. CDR3 in DNA: TGCGCCAGCAGCCAACTTGCAGGGGATTTGAGCAATTCACCCCTCCACTTT.

The genes are TRBV6-5 and TRBJ1-1, with D perhaps matching TRBD1 (5 bases). The V end was cut by 5 bases, the J end by 4 bases, with 17 bases between. Looked up from germline, CDR1 is MNHEY and CDR2 is SVGAGI. This CDR3 is built from 15 residues. CDR3 nucleotides: TGTGCCAGCAGTGTAGGACAAGGGTTCCGCACTGAAGCTTTCTTT. It yields the protein CASSVGQGFRTEAFF.